The clone carrying this T cell receptor (beta chain) was picked up many times. The antigen is undetermined. These data belong to a study of Graves' ophthalmopathy and Graves' hyperthyroidism. Broader study findings: Blood shared most expanded thyroid clonotypes above 0.001 frequency.

RNA served as the template for amplifying TCR beta CDR3 regions. An opening RT-PCR round employed HTBI primers and preceded a second-round multiplex PCR. In TCRdb, the multiplex PCR reads were re-called with MiXCR into one record per CDR3 protein. The repertoire holds approximately 460,000 distinct CDR3 sequences, approximately 15% seen once, with roughly 9.8% in the top ten. The V gene's germline CDR1 is LNHNV and CDR2 YYDKDF (reference sequence). The trim removed 0 bases at V and 2 bases at J, leaving 3 bases unmatched. CDR3 length: 16 residues. The starting material, more than 8 ml of fresh peripheral blood, provided the PBMCs.

The TCR sequence derives from a young woman with Graves' ophthalmopathy. The chain joins TRBV15 to TRBJ1-5; 8 nucleotides match TRBD1. The sequenced sample consisted of blood. CDR3 coding DNA: TGTGCCACCAGCAGAGATCCGGGACAGGGCAATCAGCCCCAGCATTTT. This codes for CATSRDPGQGNQPQHF.